Each of the 26 T cell receptor beta chains below was sequenced from the same sample in a study of blood T cell repertoires in COVID-19. Using immunoSEQ multiplex PCR, the repertoire was profiled, and TCRdb retains in-frame clones only, with some absent. The data hold about 400,000 clones, with about 87% observed a single time. Sequencing was done on a sample of PBMCs or T cells enriched from blood (not recorded which). The receptors derive from a man in his forties in a cohort exposed to, infected with or recovered from COVID-19 (not recorded which).

The chain recombines TRBV2 with TRBJ1-5, with no clear D. The V gene lost 0 bases and the J gene lost 6 bases, with 18 bases spanning the gap. There are 17 residues in the CDR3. Germline lookup yields CDR1 SNHLY and CDR2 FYNNEI. CDR3 loop: CASSEAGAPGSGQPQHF. DNA of the CDR3: TGTGCCAGCAGTGAAGCGGGCGCCCCTGGGAGTGGTCAGCCCCAGCATTTT.

This clone was picked up a small number of times. V gene TRBV29-1 combines with J gene TRBJ1-2; TRBD1 matches 12 bases. V lost 7 bases and J lost 9; bases outside the gene matches: 6. The CDR3 is 12 residues long. Germline CDR1 is SQVTM and CDR2 is ANQGSEA. CDR3: CSAGTGGTSYTF. CDR3 nucleotides: TGCAGCGCCGGGACAGGGGGCACCAGCTACACCTTC. Supplemented by reference TRBV29-1 and TRBJ1-2, the full variable domain reads SAVISQKPSRDICQRGTSLTIQCQVDSQVTMMFWYRQQPGQSLTLIATANQGSEATYESGFVIDKFPISRPNLTFSTLTVSNMSPEDSSIYLCSAGTGGTSYTFGSGTRLTVV.

The gene calls are TRBV15 and TRBJ1-4; D is unclear. The V gene lost 2 bases and the J gene lost 3 bases, with 13 bases spanning the gap. The germline V gene has CDR1 LNHNV and CDR2 YYDKDF (reference sequence). This CDR3 contains 16 residues. The DNA of the CDR3 is TGTGCCACCAGCAGACATCCTTTAGTCGCTAATGAAAAACTGTTTTTT. Amino acid sequence: CATSRHPLVANEKLFF.

This chain joins TRBV10-1 and TRBJ2-2; 7 nucleotides align to TRBD2. Germline CDR1 reads WNHNN; CDR2 reads SYGVQD (reference sequence). The trim removed 2 bases at V and 5 bases at J, leaving 2 bases unmatched. The CDR3 extends over 14 amino acids. CDR3 in DNA: TGCGCCAGCAGTGAGCGGGGGGATACCGGGGAGCTGTTTTTT. It translates to CASSERGDTGELFF.

J is TRBJ2-1 and V is TRBV2; tentative D call: TRBD2 (6 bases). Trimming left V 6 bases short and J 2 bases short, with 14 bases between. The length of the CDR3 is 15 residues. Germline lookup yields CDR1 SNHLY and CDR2 FYNNEI. The CDR3 DNA reads TGTGCCAGCAGGGTATGGGAGGCCCCCTACAATGAGCAGTTCTTC. Amino acids: CASRVWEAPYNEQFF. Drawing the rest from reference TRBV2 and TRBJ2-1, the complete variable domain is EPEVTQTPSHQVTQMGQEVILRCVPISNHLYFYWYRQILGQKVEFLVSFYNNEISEKSEIFDDQFSVERPDGSNFTLKIRSTKLEDSAMYFCASRVWEAPYNEQFFGPGTRLTVL.

This chain joins TRBV5-1 and TRBJ2-2; 8 bases line up with TRBD2. The CDR3 has 17 amino acids. Germline-derived CDR1 and CDR2 are SGHRS and YFSETQ. V trimming: 0 bases; J trimming: 5 bases; junction bases outside the gene matches: 9. CDR3 sequence reads: CASSLVASLAGTGELFF. CDR3 DNA: TGCGCCAGCAGCTTGGTTGCAAGTCTAGCGGGTACCGGGGAGCTGTTTTTT.

This clone was recorded once. The chain combines TRBV29-1 with TRBJ2-3; D not resolved. The CDR3 extends over 13 amino acids. Germline V gives CDR1 SQVTM, CDR2 ANQGSEA. Trimming stripped 5 bases from V and 0 bases from J, with 9 bases between. The CDR3 nucleotides read TGCAGCGTTATGCGGCACAGCACAGATACGCAGTATTTT. This gives the protein CSVMRHSTDTQYF.

This clone appeared a single time. The chain combines TRBV18 with TRBJ2-7, with 10 nucleotides matching TRBD2. V lost 6 bases and J lost 7; bases outside the gene matches: 12. Per the germline V gene, CDR1 is KGHSH and CDR2 is LQKENI. The CDR3 sequence is 15 residues long. CDR3 in DNA: TGTGCCAGCTCTCGCGGGCTAGCGGGAGTAGGAGAGCAGTACTTC. As protein: CASSRGLAGVGEQYF.

The genes are TRBV6-5 and TRBJ1-2; 9 nucleotides align to TRBD1. Germline V lookup: CDR1 MNHEY, CDR2 SVGAGI. V gave up 6 bases and J gave up 5 bases; unmatched junction bases: 7. The CDR3 is 14 residues long. CDR3 sequence reads: CASRTGQGTYGYTF. CDR3 bases: TGTGCCAGCAGGACGGGACAGGGAACATATGGCTACACCTTC.

The rearrangement links TRBV5-1 to TRBJ1-1; the D is unclear. Germline CDR1 SGHRS, CDR2 YFSETQ. The V end lost 4 bases, the J end lost 9 bases, and 16 bases lay between the germline ends. The CDR3 extends over 13 amino acids. CDR3 loop: CASSPLPPTKAFF. For the CDR3, the DNA is TGCGCCAGCAGCCCGCTTCCCCCTACCAAAGCTTTCTTT.

V usage is TRBV2 and J usage is TRBJ1-3; TRBD1 agrees at 8 bases. The CDR3 length is 15 residues. V lost 4 bases, J lost 2 bases, and 4 bases stayed unmatched. CDR1 SNHLY and CDR2 FYNNEI come from the germline V gene. CDR3 sequence: CASSGQQGAGNTIYF. Written as DNA, the CDR3 is TGTGCCAGCAGTGGACAACAGGGGGCTGGAAACACCATATATTTT.

Details on this clone: This specimen includes other DNA sequences encoding the same CDR3. The chain employs TRBV27 and TRBJ2-4; the match to TRBD1 covers 7 bases. J was trimmed by 1 base and V by 5 bases; bases with no gene match: 5. Germline values: CDR1 MNHEY, CDR2 SMNVEV (reference sequence). This CDR3 spans 15 amino acids. CDR3 protein: CASSQRGLAKNIQYF. DNA for the CDR3: TGTGCCAGCAGTCAAAGGGGGCTGGCCAAAAACATTCAGTACTTC.

The chain recombines TRBV2 with TRBJ2-1; D is unresolved. Deletions cut 4 bases from V and 3 bases from J, with 4 bases between. This CDR3 is built from 12 residues. CDR1 SNHLY and CDR2 FYNNEI come from the germline V gene. CDR3 DNA sequence: TGTGCCAGCAGTGCCAGCTACAATGAGCAGTTCTTC. Amino acids: CASSASYNEQFF.

There are many counts of this clone. This chain uses TRBV7-9 with TRBJ2-1, with 8 bases lining up with TRBD2. The CDR3 covers 12 residues. Per the germline V gene, CDR1 is SEHNR and CDR2 is FQNEAQ (reference sequence). V gave up 2 bases and J gave up 10 bases; unmatched junction bases: 1. CDR3 in amino acids: CASSLTSGEQFF. In DNA form, the CDR3 reads TGTGCCAGCAGCTTAACTAGCGGAGAGCAGTTCTTC.

The chain has TRBV24-1 and TRBJ2-2, with 8 bases fitting TRBD2. The CDR3 is 17 amino acids. Germline CDR1 KGHDR, CDR2 SFDVKD. V lost 3 bases and J lost 4; bases outside the gene matches: 9. CDR3 nucleotide sequence: TGTGCCACCAGTGATCCAGCGGGAGTCTTAGGCACCGGGGAGCTGTTTTTT. The encoded protein is CATSDPAGVLGTGELFF.

The chain links TRBV5-4 to TRBJ2-1; the D gene is possibly TRBD2 (5 bases). Trimming cost V 0 bases and J 2 bases, with 6 bases left between them. The germline V gene encodes CDR1 SGHNT and CDR2 YYREEE (reference sequence). The CDR3 length is 14 residues. The CDR3 loop is CASSLEGAYNEQFF. CDR3 nucleotides: TGTGCCAGCAGCTTGGAGGGAGCCTACAATGAGCAGTTCTTC.

This clone has a single count. The chain links TRBV28 to TRBJ2-7; 8 nucleotides align to TRBD2. This CDR3 has 16 amino acids. The germline V gene encodes CDR1 MDHEN and CDR2 SYDVKM. V shed 3 bases and J 5 bases; nucleotides not matched to a gene: 12. CDR3 sequence: CASSLSGAGVSDEQYF. The CDR3 nucleotides read TGTGCCAGCAGTTTGTCAGGAGCGGGAGTAAGCGACGAGCAGTACTTC.

This clone was seen once. CDR3 region: CASRWGGVGTEAFF. In DNA form, the CDR3 reads TGTGCCAGTAGGTGGGGGGGCGTTGGCACTGAAGCTTTCTTT. The chain combines TRBV19 with TRBJ1-1, with D possibly TRBD1 on 6 matching bases. Germline V CDR1 and CDR2: LNHDA, SQIVND (reference sequence). The CDR3 extends over 14 amino acids. V lost 6 bases to trimming and J lost 4 bases, with 15 bases between them.

V usage is TRBV28 and J usage is TRBJ2-7; TRBD2 agrees at 10 bases. Trimming removed 8 bases from V and 3 bases from J; junction bases left unmatched: 10. Germline V gene sequence: CDR1 MDHEN, CDR2 SYDVKM. The CDR3 totals 15 residues. This chain's CDR3 is CASHPETSGNYEQYF. The CDR3 DNA is TGTGCCAGCCACCCGGAAACTAGCGGGAACTACGAGCAGTACTTC.

The chain is built from TRBV5-5 and TRBJ2-3, with 9 bases identical to TRBD1. Germline CDR1 is SGHKS and CDR2 is YYEKEE (reference sequence). V trimming: 4 bases; J trimming: 5 bases; junction bases outside the gene matches: 11. The CDR3 extends over 16 amino acids. This chain's CDR3 is CASSDGGQGKRDTQYF. The CDR3 DNA reads TGTGCCAGCAGCGATGGGGGACAGGGTAAGAGAGATACGCAGTATTTT.

This chain uses TRBV5-1 with TRBJ2-7; TRBD1 might be the D (5 bases). Germline loops: CDR1 SGHRS, CDR2 YFSETQ. Trimming took 0 bases from V and 5 from J, leaving 9 bases between them. The CDR3 runs to 13 residues. DNA for the CDR3: TGCGCCAGCAGCTTGGGCCAGGGCCACGAGCAGTACTTC. Encoded protein: CASSLGQGHEQYF.

The J gene is TRBJ1-5, the V gene TRBV28; D gene ambiguous. V lost 5 bases and J 6 bases, leaving 5 bases between the germline ends. Germline-derived CDR1 and CDR2 are MDHEN and SYDVKM. This CDR3 region has 11 residues. The CDR3 nucleotides are TGTGCCAGCAGTAGCGGTCAGCCCCAGCATTTT. Translated, it gives CASSSGQPQHF.

The genes are TRBV5-1 and TRBJ2-1; 11 bases are shared with TRBD2. J gave up 5 bases and V 2 bases, and 6 bases lay outside the gene matches. CDR1 and CDR2 (germline): SGHRS, YFSETQ. The CDR3 length is 16 residues. The DNA of the CDR3 is TGCGCCAGCAGCTTCATGACTAGCGGGACAAACAATGAGCAGTTCTTC. Translated, it gives CASSFMTSGTNNEQFF.

The chain uses TRBV7-9 and TRBJ1-2, with 7 bases matching TRBD1. Trimming removed 1 base from V and 7 bases from J; junction bases left unmatched: 6. This CDR3 has 14 amino acids. The germline V gene has CDR1 SEHNR and CDR2 FQNEAQ (reference sequence). CDR3 nucleotide sequence: TGTGCCAGCAGCTTAGAGACAGGGAATGGTGGCTACACCTTC. Translating it yields CASSLETGNGGYTF.

The genes are TRBV27 and TRBJ1-6, with a possible D match to TRBD1 (6 bases). Germline loops: CDR1 MNHEY, CDR2 SMNVEV (reference sequence). The CDR3 consists of 14 residues. V lost 3 bases to trimming and J lost 7 bases, with 10 bases between them. CDR3 coding DNA: TGTGCCAGCAGTTTGGGGCAGGGGAATTCACCCCTCCACTTT. Protein product: CASSLGQGNSPLHF.

The J gene is TRBJ2-5, the V gene TRBV5-1; 7 bases are a match to TRBD2. The CDR3 has 18 residues. J lost 1 base, V lost 0 bases, and 12 bases had no gene match. Germline assignment: CDR1 SGHRS and CDR2 YFSETQ. The CDR3 region is CASSLGSLGGRGQETQYF. DNA for the CDR3: TGCGCCAGCAGCTTGGGGTCTCTGGGCGGGAGAGGCCAAGAGACCCAGTACTTC.